A selection of T cell receptor beta chains follows, all from one sample in a study of cytomegalovirus exposure and HLA in healthy donors. Using immunoSEQ multiplex PCR, the repertoire was profiled, and TCRdb retains in-frame clones only, with some absent. Here the sample spans 150,000 to 250,000 clones, around 78% being singletons. The specimen was PBMCs. All receptors derive from a man aged 25-45 years in good health and CMV-seronegative. CDR3s include the opening cysteine and the closing phenylalanine or tryptophan. Fields, in order: J gene, clone size, V gene, D gene, CDR3 protein, CDR3 DNA. A D gene is named only where the DNA matches it firmly. Rows may omit the clone size; those that give it use once, few, many or a size class.

j_call: TRBJ2-7; clone_size: few; v_call: TRBV30; d_call: .; cdr3_aa: CAWIGQGYEQYF; cdr3_nt: TGTGCCTGGATAGGGCAGGGATACGAGCAGTACTTC
j_call: TRBJ1-1; clone_size: .; v_call: TRBV5-4; d_call: .; cdr3_aa: CASSLPTAGTEAFF; cdr3_nt: TGTGCCAGCAGCTTGCCGACAGCGGGGACTGAAGCTTTCTTT
j_call: TRBJ2-7; clone_size: once; v_call: TRBV7-8; d_call: TRBD2; cdr3_aa: CASSPPPLAGVFYEQYF; cdr3_nt: TGTGCCAGCAGCCCACCCCCCCTAGCGGGAGTTTTTTACGAGCAGTACTTC
j_call: TRBJ2-1; clone_size: few; v_call: TRBV19; d_call: .; cdr3_aa: CASSTSSATEQFF; cdr3_nt: TGTGCCAGTAGTACGAGTAGTGCCACTGAGCAGTTCTTC
j_call: TRBJ2-1; clone_size: .; v_call: TRBV9; d_call: TRBD2; cdr3_aa: CASSVATGLATNEQFF; cdr3_nt: TGTGCCAGCAGCGTAGCTACAGGACTAGCGACGAATGAGCAGTTCTTC
j_call: TRBJ1-5; clone_size: .; v_call: TRBV4-1; d_call: TRBD1; cdr3_aa: CASSQRQGSGSQPQHF; cdr3_nt: TGCGCCAGCAGCCAGCGACAGGGATCGGGTAGTCAGCCCCAGCATTTT
j_call: TRBJ2-1; clone_size: few; v_call: TRBV19; d_call: .; cdr3_aa: CASSPVQGSYNEQFF; cdr3_nt: TGTGCCAGTAGTCCGGTACAGGGATCCTACAATGAGCAGTTCTTC
j_call: TRBJ2-2; clone_size: .; v_call: TRBV9; d_call: .; cdr3_aa: CASSVGGTGELFF; cdr3_nt: TGTGCCAGCAGCGTAGGGGGCACTGGGGAGCTGTTTTTT
j_call: TRBJ2-7; clone_size: once; v_call: TRBV25-1; d_call: TRBD1; cdr3_aa: CASAKDRGSYEQYF; cdr3_nt: TGTGCCAGCGCCAAGGACAGGGGATCCTACGAGCAGTACTTC
j_call: TRBJ1-1; clone_size: .; v_call: TRBV5-4; d_call: TRBD1; cdr3_aa: CASSFGQGLFMNTEAFF; cdr3_nt: TGTGCCAGCAGCTTCGGACAGGGCCTTTTTATGAACACTGAAGCTTTCTTT
j_call: TRBJ2-1; clone_size: .; v_call: TRBV5-4; d_call: TRBD1; cdr3_aa: CASSFRDRGVYEQFF; cdr3_nt: TGTGCCAGCAGCTTTAGGGACAGGGGGGTCTATGAGCAGTTCTTC
j_call: TRBJ2-5; clone_size: once; v_call: TRBV5-1; d_call: TRBD2; cdr3_aa: CASSFGGRQGETQYF; cdr3_nt: TGCGCCAGCAGCTTTGGCGGGAGGCAAGGAGAGACCCAGTACTTC
j_call: TRBJ2-1; clone_size: .; v_call: TRBV5-1; d_call: TRBD2; cdr3_aa: CASTLTTSGSHNEQFF; cdr3_nt: TGCGCCAGCACCCTGACGACTAGCGGGTCCCACAATGAGCAGTTCTTC
j_call: TRBJ1-2; clone_size: .; v_call: TRBV18; d_call: .; cdr3_aa: CASSPSDSANYGYTF; cdr3_nt: TGTGCCAGCTCACCTTCGGACAGCGCTAACTATGGCTACACCTTC
j_call: TRBJ2-7; clone_size: .; v_call: TRBV10-2; d_call: TRBD1; cdr3_aa: CASRDPGQGTYEQYF; cdr3_nt: TGCGCCAGCAGAGATCCGGGACAGGGGACCTACGAGCAGTACTTC
j_call: TRBJ2-2; clone_size: .; v_call: TRBV28; d_call: TRBD2; cdr3_aa: CASRVGLAGYTGELFF; cdr3_nt: TGTGCCAGCAGAGTGGGACTAGCGGGATACACCGGGGAGCTGTTTTTT
j_call: TRBJ2-2; clone_size: .; v_call: TRBV21-1; d_call: .; cdr3_aa: CASSKEVGARGPGELFF; cdr3_nt: TGTGCCAGCAGCAAAGAGGTTGGGGCTAGGGGTCCCGGGGAGCTGTTTTTT
j_call: TRBJ1-1; clone_size: .; v_call: TRBV29-1; d_call: .; cdr3_aa: CSGAWNTEAFF; cdr3_nt: TGCAGTGGGGCTTGGAACACTGAAGCTTTCTTT
j_call: TRBJ2-7; clone_size: .; v_call: TRBV5-1; d_call: .; cdr3_aa: CASTKDRSYEQYF; cdr3_nt: TGCGCCAGCACCAAAGACAGGAGCTACGAGCAGTACTTC
j_call: TRBJ1-3; clone_size: .; v_call: TRBV21-1; d_call: .; cdr3_aa: CASSKDGRGEWMPSGNTIYF; cdr3_nt: TGTGCCAGCAGCAAAGATGGCAGGGGAGAGTGGATGCCTTCTGGAAACACCATATATTTT
j_call: TRBJ2-3; clone_size: .; v_call: TRBV7-3; d_call: .; cdr3_aa: CASSSTAGGDTQYF; cdr3_nt: TGTGCCAGCAGCTCGACCGCGGGTGGAGATACGCAGTATTTT
j_call: TRBJ1-2; clone_size: .; v_call: TRBV28; d_call: TRBD1; cdr3_aa: CASSLTDRGYGYTF; cdr3_nt: TGTGCCAGCAGTTTAACCGACAGGGGTTATGGCTACACCTTC
j_call: TRBJ1-4; clone_size: few; v_call: TRBV2; d_call: TRBD1; cdr3_aa: CASSQKRQGGEKLFF; cdr3_nt: TGTGCCAGCAGCCAGAAGAGACAGGGGGGTGAAAAACTGTTTTTT
j_call: TRBJ2-1; clone_size: .; v_call: TRBV4-2; d_call: TRBD2; cdr3_aa: CASSQEGLAENNEQFF; cdr3_nt: TGTGCCAGCAGCCAAGAGGGGCTAGCGGAAAACAATGAGCAGTTCTTC
j_call: TRBJ2-7; clone_size: once; v_call: TRBV19; d_call: TRBD1; cdr3_aa: CASSKDRGREQYF; cdr3_nt: TGTGCCAGTAGCAAGGACAGGGGCCGAGAGCAGTACTTC
j_call: TRBJ2-1; clone_size: .; v_call: TRBV7-3; d_call: .; cdr3_aa: CASSPGVYNEQFF; cdr3_nt: TGTGCCAGCAGCCCCGGGGTCTACAATGAGCAGTTCTTC
j_call: TRBJ1-6; clone_size: once; v_call: TRBV9; d_call: .; cdr3_aa: CASNRGANSPLHF; cdr3_nt: TGTGCCTCAAATCGGGGTGCGAATTCACCCCTCCACTTT
j_call: TRBJ2-2; clone_size: once; v_call: TRBV7-3; d_call: .; cdr3_aa: CASSPLSRGEGELFF; cdr3_nt: TGTGCCAGCAGCCCCCTATCCCGCGGGGAAGGGGAGCTGTTTTTT
j_call: TRBJ2-1; clone_size: .; v_call: TRBV5-1; d_call: TRBD1; cdr3_aa: CASSLDRANEQFF; cdr3_nt: TGCGCCAGCAGCTTAGACAGGGCCAATGAGCAGTTCTTC
j_call: TRBJ2-3; clone_size: .; v_call: TRBV15; d_call: .; cdr3_aa: CATSPSSRGDTQYF; cdr3_nt: TGTGCCACCAGCCCCAGCTCCCGGGGAGATACGCAGTATTTT
j_call: TRBJ1-1; clone_size: .; v_call: TRBV10-3; d_call: TRBD1; cdr3_aa: CAISESGQGAGEAFF; cdr3_nt: TGTGCCATCAGTGAGTCGGGACAGGGGGCCGGCGAAGCTTTCTTT